This T cell receptor beta chain was recorded in a study of control samples from healthy donors and cancer patients. With V trimmed by 6 bases and J by 7 bases, 9 bases remained unmatched. Germline V gene lookup returns CDR1 LNHDA and CDR2 SQIVND (reference sequence). The CDR3 sequence is 15 residues long. Libraries were prepared by immunoSEQ multiplex PCR; TCRdb keeps only in-frame clonotypes and omits some of them. This sample has 120,000 to 150,000 clones; over 85% occur once, and the top ten carry almost 6%. This clone was counted a single time. The source of this sequence is a man aged 18 to 30 in good health. The material sequenced was blood. The rearrangement joins TRBV19 to TRBJ1-6; 7 nucleotides match TRBD1. The DNA of the CDR3 is TGTGCCAGTAGCGTCCGGGACAGCCCAAATTCACCCCTCCACTTT. This codes for CASSVRDSPNSPLHF. The full variable domain, in which reference TRBV19 and TRBJ1-6 provide the parts outside the CDR3, is DGGITQSPKYLFRKEGQNVTLSCEQNLNHDAMYWYRQDPGQGLRLIYYSQIVNDFQKGDIAEGYSVSREKKESFPLTVTSAQKNPTAFYLCASSVRDSPNSPLHFGNGTRLTVT.